This T cell receptor (beta chain) was captured in a study of cytomegalovirus exposure and HLA in healthy donors. Study-level points and caveats: Subsequent analysis found a tendency for first-cohort TCR clusters to co-occur within the 95 to 150 validation repertoires.

The repertoire was sequenced with immunoSEQ multiplex PCR; TCRdb's copy has only in-frame clones and lacks some. Here the sample spans some 150,000 clones, roughly 87% being singletons. About this clone itself: The antigen is unknown.

This clonotype originated in a man younger than 35 in good health and CMV-seropositive. Sequencing input: PBMCs.

The CDR3 nucleotides read TGTGCCAGCACTCCCTCGGGAGCCCATGAAAAACTGTTTTTT. This encodes CASTPSGAHEKLFF. This chain links TRBV6-5 with TRBJ1-4, with no clear D. Germline CDR1 is MNHEY and CDR2 is SVGAGI. V lost 7 bases to trimming and J lost 6 bases, with 15 bases between them. The CDR3 is made up of 14 amino acids.